This T cell receptor beta chain was identified during a study of T-cell memory formation after mild COVID-19. Per the germline V gene, CDR1 is SGHTA and CDR2 is FQGNSA. This CDR3 has 13 amino acids. The V end lost 8 bases, the J end lost 4 bases, and 13 bases lay between the germline ends. This clonotype was seen at least ten times. TCRdb itself ran the 5' RACE reads through MiXCR, one entry per CDR3 protein. The table lists about 340,000 distinct CDR3 sequences, around a sixth of them singletons. This receptor was taken from a man aged 18-30 years who had mild COVID-19 (a few samples of this study predate the infection). Cell type and time point are not known. The sequenced material came from PBMCs or a T cell subset sorted from them (not recorded which). This chain uses TRBV7-2 with TRBJ2-3; weak D call: TRBD2 (5 bases). CDR3 residues: CASAAHGADTQYF. For the CDR3, the DNA is TGTGCCAGCGCCGCACACGGGGCAGATACGCAGTATTTT.